These 30 T cell receptor beta chains were sequenced from one sample in a study of lymphopenia after photon versus proton radiotherapy. Some clones are missing from TCRdb's copy, which holds only in-frame ones; the method was immunoSEQ multiplex PCR. This table holds more than 70,000 clones, about 86% found once. Specimen: peripheral blood, collected from a patient treated with proton-based radiotherapy. The receptors come from a man in his 60s with pancreatic cancer.

This chain uses TRBV2 with TRBJ2-3, with D unclear. Germline CDR1 and CDR2: SNHLY and FYNNEI. This CDR3 has 11 amino acids. Trimming cost V 5 bases and J 7 bases, with 7 bases left between them. CDR3 coding DNA: TGTGCCAGCAGTAGAGGAAATACGCAGTATTTT. Protein sequence: CASSRGNTQYF.

The chain is built from TRBV7-2 and TRBJ2-5; 7 nucleotides match TRBD1. This CDR3 region has 14 residues. The J segment lost 2 bases and the V segment lost 1 base, leaving 1 base of the junction unmatched. Germline V lookup: CDR1 SGHTA, CDR2 FQGNSA. In DNA form, the CDR3 reads TGTGCCAGCAGCTTAGGCAGGGGGCAAGAGACCCAGTACTTC. Its protein product is CASSLGRGQETQYF.

This clone appeared a single time. V and J are TRBV7-9 and TRBJ1-1; unclear D gene. CDR1 and CDR2 from the germline V gene are SEHNR and FQNEAQ (reference sequence). The CDR3 length is 15 residues. Trimming took 2 bases from V and 0 from J, leaving 10 bases between them. This chain's CDR3 is CASSLSTAMNTEAFF. The CDR3 bases are TGTGCCAGCAGCTTATCCACAGCCATGAACACTGAAGCTTTCTTT.

V gene TRBV7-3 combines with J gene TRBJ2-1, with TRBD2 matching over 10 bases. V shed 5 bases, J shed 2 bases, and the junction held 6 bases outside the gene matches. The germline CDR1 and CDR2 sequences are SGHTA and FQGTGA. This CDR3 comprises 16 residues. The CDR3 loop is CASSTLAGGAYNEQFF. CDR3 sequence (DNA): TGTGCCAGCAGCACCTTAGCGGGAGGAGCCTACAATGAGCAGTTCTTC.

The rearrangement joins TRBV4-1 to TRBJ2-7; 8 bases align to TRBD2. Germline CDR1 MGHRA, CDR2 YSYEKL. The CDR3 covers 17 residues. With 2 bases clipped from V and 2 bases from J, the junction kept 11 bases outside the gene matches. In nucleotides, the CDR3 is TGCGCCAGCAGCCAAACATGGTTAGCGGGACCCACCTACGAGCAGTACTTC. Its protein is CASSQTWLAGPTYEQYF.

The chain has TRBV28 and TRBJ2-7; 9 bases map to TRBD1. Germline CDR1 and CDR2: MDHEN and SYDVKM. The CDR3 has 13 residues. V shed 6 bases, J shed 2 bases, and the junction held 2 bases outside the gene matches. This CDR3 is CASRTGGPYEQYF. Here the CDR3 DNA reads TGTGCCAGCAGAACAGGGGGCCCCTACGAGCAGTACTTC.

This chain's CDR3 is CSVGVTNEKLFF. The CDR3 DNA reads as TGCAGCGTCGGAGTTACTAATGAAAAACTGTTTTTT. This sequence joins TRBV29-1 and TRBJ1-4; D gene unclear. V dropped 6 bases and J dropped 2 bases, with 7 bases sitting between them. Germline V CDR1 and CDR2: SQVTM, ANQGSEA. The CDR3 consists of 12 residues.

The chain joins TRBV2 to TRBJ1-4; D remains unclear. V was clipped by 4 bases and J by 5 bases, with 11 bases between them. The germline gives CDR1 SNHLY, CDR2 FYNNEI. The CDR3 length is 14 residues. CDR3 in DNA: TGTGCCAGCAGTGGTACAACTACGAATGAAAAACTGTTTTTT. Amino acids: CASSGTTTNEKLFF.

V gene TRBV4-2 combines with J gene TRBJ2-1; TRBD2 agrees at 8 bases. The CDR3 sequence is 14 residues long. CDR1 LGHNA and CDR2 YNFKEQ come from the germline V gene. V was clipped by 3 bases and J by 4 bases; unmatched bases: 2. The CDR3 loop reads CASSHTSGYNEQFF. For the CDR3, the DNA is TGTGCCAGCAGCCACACTAGCGGTTACAATGAGCAGTTCTTC.

The chain employs TRBV28 and TRBJ1-4; D is uncertain. Between the trimmed V and J ends, which lost 5 bases and 7 bases, there was a span of 17 bases. CDR1 is MDHEN, CDR2 SYDVKM, per germline. This CDR3 spans 15 amino acids. DNA for the CDR3: TGTGCCAGCAGTACCCCAATGGGTCTTACTGAAAAACTGTTTTTT. Protein: CASSTPMGLTEKLFF.

This clone has only a few counts. CDR3 protein: CSVRDRNYGYTF. CDR3 DNA: TGCAGCGTTCGGGACAGGAACTATGGCTACACCTTC. The gene calls are TRBV29-1 and TRBJ1-2; TRBD1 aligns across 8 bases. This CDR3 has 12 amino acids. Per the germline V gene, CDR1 is SQVTM and CDR2 is ANQGSEA. V lost 5 bases, J lost 2 bases, and 1 base stayed unmatched. The full variable domain, its missing parts supplied by reference TRBV29-1 and TRBJ1-2, is SAVISQKPSRDICQRGTSLTIQCQVDSQVTMMFWYRQQPGQSLTLIATANQGSEATYESGFVIDKFPISRPNLTFSTLTVSNMSPEDSSIYLCSVRDRNYGYTFGSGTRLTVV.

This chain uses TRBV28 with TRBJ1-5, with D uncertain. Germline values: CDR1 MDHEN, CDR2 SYDVKM. V lost 4 bases and J lost 2, with 3 bases in between. This CDR3 spans 12 amino acids. The CDR3 here is CASSYGNQPQHF. The CDR3, as DNA: TGTGCCAGCAGTTATGGCAATCAGCCCCAGCATTTT.

V usage is TRBV6-1 and J usage is TRBJ2-7, with no clear D. Trimming removed 1 base from V and 2 bases from J, with 6 bases in between. CDR1 is MNHNS, CDR2 SASEGT, per germline. The CDR3 is 13 residues long. The CDR3 protein is CASSEVSTYEQYF. The CDR3 DNA follows: TGTGCCAGCAGTGAAGTCAGCACCTACGAGCAGTACTTC.

V gene TRBV6-6 combines with J gene TRBJ1-3; D uncertain. The V and J ends lost 6 bases and 3 bases respectively, with 12 bases between them. This CDR3 region has 14 residues. From germline, CDR1 is MNHNY and CDR2 SVGAGI (reference sequence). The CDR3: CASRRLGVGNTIYF. The CDR3 region has the DNA TGTGCCAGCAGGCGTCTTGGAGTTGGAAACACCATATATTTT.

Notes on this clone: The sample contains more than one DNA sequence encoding this CDR3. The genes are TRBV28 and TRBJ1-1; D gene unclear. V was clipped by 2 bases and J by 2 bases, with 6 bases between them. This CDR3 is 13 amino acids long. In germline, CDR1 is MDHEN, CDR2 SYDVKM. DNA for the CDR3: TGTGCCAGCAGTTTACGGATAAACACTGAAGCTTTCTTT. The encoded protein is CASSLRINTEAFF.

The CDR3 is CASSLGSSGSTDTQYF. In DNA, the CDR3 is TGTGCCAGCAGCTTAGGATCTAGCGGGAGTACAGATACGCAGTATTTT. The V gene is TRBV7-9, the J gene TRBJ2-3, with 10 bases lining up with TRBD2. Germline V gives CDR1 SEHNR, CDR2 FQNEAQ (reference sequence). The ends lost 1 base at V and 3 bases at J; junction bases unmatched: 4. CDR3 length equals 16 residues. Drawing the rest from reference TRBV7-9 and TRBJ2-3, the complete variable domain is DTGVSQNPRHKITKRGQNVTFRCDPISEHNRLYWYRQTLGQGPEFLTYFQNEAQLEKSRLLSDRFSAERPKGSFSTLEIQRTEQGDSAMYLCASSLGSSGSTDTQYFGPGTRLTVL.

The chain uses TRBV28 and TRBJ1-5; 7 nucleotides align to TRBD1. The CDR3 runs 17 residues. The junction had 7 bases not matched to a gene; V was cut back by 2 bases and J by 0 bases. Looked up from germline, CDR1 is MDHEN and CDR2 is SYDVKM. The CDR3 sequence is CASSLIVDRFSNQPQHF. Written as DNA, the CDR3 is TGTGCCAGCAGTTTAATAGTGGACAGGTTTAGCAATCAGCCCCAGCATTTT.

The chain couples TRBV19 to TRBJ2-2; 8 nucleotides match TRBD1. Trimming took 6 bases from V and 0 from J; bases not matched to a gene: 3. The germline V gene encodes CDR1 LNHDA and CDR2 SQIVND (reference sequence). The CDR3 consists of 15 residues. The CDR3 reads CASRQGVSNTGELFF. CDR3 nucleotides: TGTGCCAGTAGACAGGGGGTTTCGAACACCGGGGAGCTGTTTTTT.

The chain has TRBV6-1 and TRBJ2-5; tentatively, D is TRBD2 (5 bases). Trimming left V 7 bases short and J 11 bases short, with 14 bases between. CDR1 is MNHNS and CDR2 is SASEGT in the germline V gene. The CDR3 sequence is 11 residues long. CDR3 amino acids: CASNRQEEQYF. CDR3 DNA sequence: TGTGCCAGCAACCGCCAGGAGGAGCAGTACTTC.

This clone was detected a few times. CDR3 protein: CAWSSPGVYGYTF. CDR3 in DNA: TGTGCCTGGAGTTCTCCAGGGGTTTATGGCTACACCTTC. The chain carries TRBV30 and TRBJ1-2; weak D call: TRBD1 (6 bases). The CDR3 is 13 residues long. Germline values: CDR1 GTSNPN, CDR2 SVGIG (reference sequence). The V gene lost 2 bases and the J gene lost 5 bases, with 12 bases spanning the gap. Together with reference TRBV30 and TRBJ1-2, the CDR3 gives the full variable domain: SQTIHQWPATLVQPVGSPLSLECTVEGTSNPNLYWYRQAAGRGLQLLFYSVGIGQISSEVPQNLSASRPQDRQFILSSKKLLLSDSGFYLCAWSSPGVYGYTFGSGTRLTVV.

Remarks on this clone: A read error may produce the germline difference seen at one junction end. V usage is TRBV5-1 and J usage is TRBJ1-4; TRBD1 might be the D (5 bases). Germline V gene lookup returns CDR1 SGHRS and CDR2 YFSETQ. The CDR3 spans 15 residues. The CDR3 loop is CASSLAGPSSEKLFF. CDR3 nucleotide sequence: TGCGCCAGCAGTTTGGCGGGACCGAGTTCTGAAAAACTGTTTTTT.

The V and J genes are TRBV7-6 and TRBJ2-2, with TRBD1 as a possible D gene (6 bases). The germline CDR1 and CDR2 sequences are SGHVS and FNYEAQ. This CDR3 is 15 amino acids long. Trimming removed 5 bases from V and 2 bases from J, with 12 bases in between. The CDR3 sequence: CASSGTGLNTGELFF. The CDR3 nucleotides are TGTGCCAGCAGCGGAACAGGGCTTAACACCGGGGAGCTGTTTTTT. Using reference TRBV7-6 and TRBJ2-2 for the parts outside the CDR3, the full variable domain is GAGVSQSPRYKVTKRGQDVALRCDPISGHVSLYWYRQALGQGPEFLTYFNYEAQQDKSGLPNDRFSAERPEGSISTLTIQRTEQRDSAMYRCASSGTGLNTGELFFGEGSRLTVL.

The V call is TRBV7-8, the J call TRBJ2-1, with D uncertain. The germline V gene encodes CDR1 SGHVS and CDR2 FQNEAQ. This CDR3 comprises 14 residues. V lost 5 bases and J 3 bases, leaving 11 bases between the germline ends. CDR3 nucleotides: TGTGCCAGCAGCCCCGCGCCGGGCTACAATGAGCAGTTCTTC. This translates into CASSPAPGYNEQFF.

The rearrangement links TRBV27 to TRBJ2-1; 13 nucleotides line up with TRBD2. This CDR3 is built from 16 residues. CDR1 is MNHEY and CDR2 is SMNVEV in the germline V gene (reference sequence). V gave up 6 bases and J gave up 7 bases; unmatched junction bases: 9. Here the CDR3 DNA reads TGTGCCAGCAGATATAAACTAGCGGGAGGGAGGAATGAGCAGTTCTTC. It codes for CASRYKLAGGRNEQFF.

This clone was recorded only once. The V call is TRBV18, the J call TRBJ2-7; D tentatively reads TRBD1 or TRBD2 (5 bases each). Germline assignment: CDR1 KGHSH and CDR2 LQKENI. This CDR3 region has 15 residues. Trimming removed 1 base from V and 5 bases from J, with 15 bases in between. The CDR3 sequence: CASSPRESRENEQYF. The CDR3 DNA reads TGTGCCAGCTCACCACGGGAGAGCAGGGAAAACGAGCAGTACTTC.

The chain has TRBV5-1 and TRBJ2-5; D is perhaps TRBD2 (5 bases). Germline V CDR1 and CDR2: SGHRS, YFSETQ. The CDR3 covers 14 residues. V lost 4 bases, J lost 4 bases, and 14 bases lay in between. CDR3 amino acids: CASSPEAQRETQYF. The CDR3 DNA follows: TGCGCCAGCAGCCCGGAGGCTCAGCGAGAGACCCAGTACTTC. Combining the CDR3 with reference TRBV5-1 and TRBJ2-5 gives the whole variable domain KAGVTQTPRYLIKTRGQQVTLSCSPISGHRSVSWYQQTPGQGLQFLFEYFSETQRNKGNFPGRFSGRQFSNSRSEMNVSTLELGDSALYLCASSPEAQRETQYFGPGTRLLVL.

In this sample, this clone turned up a few times. The rearrangement links TRBV2 to TRBJ2-7; 8 nucleotides align to TRBD2. V shed 3 bases, J shed 6 bases, and the junction held 7 bases outside the gene matches. Germline V gene data show CDR1 as SNHLY and CDR2 as FYNNEI. The CDR3 totals 14 residues. CDR3 protein: CASSDSGDIGEQYF. The CDR3 DNA follows: TGTGCCAGCAGTGATAGCGGGGATATTGGCGAGCAGTACTTC.

The V call is TRBV7-2, the J call TRBJ2-7; no clear D. Germline V gene data show CDR1 as SGHTA and CDR2 as FQGNSA. The CDR3 covers 12 residues. The germline V and J ends were trimmed by 8 bases and 3 bases, with 11 bases remaining between them. Here the CDR3 reads CASGKPFYEQYF. The CDR3 DNA follows: TGTGCCAGCGGGAAGCCTTTCTACGAGCAGTACTTC.

The V gene is TRBV5-5, the J gene TRBJ2-1; D is unresolved. Trimming left V 1 base short and J 3 bases short, with 11 bases between. This CDR3 comprises 15 residues. Germline V gene sequence: CDR1 SGHKS, CDR2 YYEKEE (reference sequence). CDR3 in amino acids: CASSLFDVVYNEQFF. The CDR3 nucleotides read TGTGCCAGCAGCTTGTTCGACGTGGTCTACAATGAGCAGTTCTTC.

The chain recombines TRBV29-1 with TRBJ2-7, with 11 bases aligning to TRBD2. Germline lookup yields CDR1 SQVTM and CDR2 ANQGSEA. V lost 6 bases and J lost 5; bases outside the gene matches: 12. The length of the CDR3 is 15 residues. The CDR3 sequence is CSVEQGTSGPNEQYF. The CDR3, as DNA: TGCAGCGTCGAACAAGGGACTAGCGGCCCCAACGAGCAGTACTTC.